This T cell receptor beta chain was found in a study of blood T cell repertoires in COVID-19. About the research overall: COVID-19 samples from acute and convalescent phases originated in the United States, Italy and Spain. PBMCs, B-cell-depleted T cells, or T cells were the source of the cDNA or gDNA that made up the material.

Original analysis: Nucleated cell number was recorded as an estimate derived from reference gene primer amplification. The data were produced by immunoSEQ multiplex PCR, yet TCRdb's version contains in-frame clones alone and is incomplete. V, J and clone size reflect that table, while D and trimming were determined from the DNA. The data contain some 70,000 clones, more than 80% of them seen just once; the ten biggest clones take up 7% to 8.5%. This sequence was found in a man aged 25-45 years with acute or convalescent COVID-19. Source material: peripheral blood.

The CDR3 reads CSVDPSGGGETQYF. The CDR3 coding sequence is TGCAGCGTTGATCCTAGCGGAGGAGGGGAGACCCAGTACTTC. The chain joins TRBV29-1 to TRBJ2-5; 7 positions match TRBD2. Germline values: CDR1 SQVTM, CDR2 ANQGSEA. The ends lost 3 bases at V and 5 bases at J; junction bases unmatched: 9. The CDR3 runs to 14 residues.